This T cell receptor beta chain was sequenced in a study of PD-L1 blockade in urothelial cancer (dated by TCRdb to the late 2010s). A note on the overall study: All patients started therapy in about 2014 and received atezolizumab 1,200 mg intravenously every 3 weeks. About nine tenths of the roughly 29 patients were males with bladder-origin urothelial cancer, and about 60% of the roughly 30 reported a prior smoking history. Patients had an ECOG performance status of 0 or 1 and had received between 0 and 3 prior chemotherapy regimens. Blood samples were analyzed at 3 weeks after treatment start (second dose) and at 6 weeks after treatment start. Blood samples yielded a median of around 140,000 T cells and around 80,000 unique TCRs, with median clonality approximately 0.08. An exploratory multi-omic analysis was conducted of the somatic, immune and clinical correlates of response to PD-L1 blockade with atezolizumab in urothelial cancer. Pretreatment tumor samples, along with matched peripheral blood serially collected before and after atezolizumab treatment, were subjected to TCR sequencing. Durable clinical benefit meant progression-free survival longer than 6 months, and TCR features were also tested against progression-free and overall survival. In the same patients who had TCR sequencing, pretreatment tumors also underwent whole exome sequencing and RNA sequencing. Durable clinical benefit was achieved by nine patients but not by the remaining 20. Twenty-nine patients had pretreatment blood TCR-seq, about 25 had at least one posttreatment blood collection, and about 25 had tumor TCR-seq. Overall results and qualifications from the work: Greater expansion of tumor-associated TCR clones in peripheral blood 3 weeks after the start of treatment was observed in patients with durable benefit (n ≈ 22, p = 0.022). Because of the small sample size (n ≈ 29) and the many exploratory analyses performed, the results are intended to be regarded as hypothesis-generating. Improved progression-free and overall survival was found to be associated with pretreatment peripheral blood TCR clonality below the median.

The sample's time point, from its label and the paper: pretreatment peripheral blood. The cohort comprised roughly 30 patients with locally advanced or metastatic urothelial carcinoma treated at Memorial Sloan Kettering on a trial protocol. Peripheral blood mononuclear cells were collected pretreatment and during treatment, with between 1 and 8 total time points obtained per patient. The Qiagen DNeasy Blood extraction kit was used to purify genomic DNA from total PBMCs and from tumor samples. PBMCs were collected pretreatment and during treatment, and were isolated and stored as previously described. The V end loses 4 bases and the J end loses 4 bases, and a stretch of 8 bases separates them. The CDR3 spans 13 residues, from the cysteine through the phenylalanine. Solely the CDR3 DNA is kept, with 39 bases framed from the first base. From the germline V gene, CDR1 is SGHTA and CDR2 is FQGTGA. Each PCR received spiked-in synthetic TCR analog templates so that absolute template abundance could be estimated from read counts. The immunoSEQ assay was used to amplify TCRbeta CDR3 regions from genomic DNA with bias-controlled V and J gene primers. Sequencing of rearranged TCRbeta segments was performed at approximately 20X coverage. As for the authors' bioinformatics: Sequencing errors were corrected by clustering, and CDR3s were annotated against IMGT so that V, D and J genes could be assigned. Out-of-frame and stop-codon sequences were excluded, and only productive TCRbeta rearrangements were used in downstream analyses. To compute clonality, Shannon entropy was normalized by the log of the number of unique productive sequences and then subtracted from one. Clones differing between time points or between blood and tumor were identified by Fisher's exact test with Benjamini-Hochberg correction at adjusted p below 0.01. TCRdb re-hosts the immuneACCESS table, in-frame sequences only. Its copies lack some clones; in the studies checked, an unresolved V gene accounts for under half of them, and the cause for the rest is not known. V and J calls and clone size are copied from that table; D and trimming were computed from the DNA. This sample holds approximately 52,000 clones; roughly 87% were observed only once. Approximately 14% of the sample lies in the top ten.

In regard to this clone: The antigen this receptor binds is unknown. No much larger clonotype is one base removed from it; base qualities were not supplied. Other DNA sequences within the sample encode an identical CDR3.

The rearranged segments are TRBV7-3 and TRBJ2-1; a tentative D match to TRBD1 spans 5 bases. The sequencing here drew on PBMCs, taken around atezolizumab (anti-PD-L1) treatment. The source is a man in his sixties or seventies with urothelial cancer. The CDR3 is CASSSDSYNEQFF. The nucleotide sequence reads TGTGCCAGCAGCTCAGACAGTTACAATGAGCAGTTCTTC.